This entry lists 21 T cell receptor beta chains sequenced from one sample in a study of lymphopenia after photon versus proton radiotherapy. Assay used: immunoSEQ multiplex PCR; TCRdb lists only in-frame clones, some missing. The table shows about 5,000 clones, with around nine tenths occurring only once. Sample: peripheral blood, taken from a patient treated with photon-based radiotherapy. The receptors were gathered from a man between 25 and 39 years old with gastric cancer.

The chain recombines TRBV15 with TRBJ2-1, with D perhaps matching TRBD1 (6 bases). Deletions cut 5 bases from V and 5 bases from J, with 16 bases between. The germline V gene has CDR1 LNHNV and CDR2 YYDKDF (reference sequence). The CDR3 loop spans 15 amino acids. The CDR3 protein is CATSGTGTFNNEQFF. CDR3 bases: TGTGCCACCAGCGGAACCGGGACATTCAACAATGAGCAGTTCTTC.

This clone was observed a handful of times. This chain links TRBV6-5 with TRBJ2-5, with D possibly being TRBD2 (6 bases). The length of the CDR3 is 16 residues. V lost 0 bases, J lost 5 bases, and 16 bases lay in between. Germline V gives CDR1 MNHEY, CDR2 SVGAGI. The CDR3 loop is CASSYSMPGGGETQYF. DNA for the CDR3: TGTGCCAGCAGTTACTCGATGCCAGGCGGAGGGGAGACCCAGTACTTC.

This clone was seen a handful of times. J is TRBJ1-5 and V is TRBV4-2, with 8 positions matching TRBD1. Germline-derived CDR1 and CDR2 are LGHNA and YNFKEQ. The V gene end was trimmed by 1 base and the J gene end by 6 bases; junction bases not matched to a gene: 5. The CDR3 extends over 15 amino acids. The CDR3 bases are TGTGCCAGCAGCCAAGCTGCAGGGACAGGTCAGCCCCAGCATTTT. Translating gives CASSQAAGTGQPQHF.

The genes are TRBV25-1 and TRBJ1-2; unclear D gene. Germline CDR1 MGHDK, CDR2 SYGVNS. V lost 5 bases and J lost 4, with 11 bases in between. The CDR3 has 13 amino acids. The CDR3 loop reads CASSPPRGYGYTF. The CDR3 nucleotides are TGTGCCAGCAGTCCTCCCCGGGGCTATGGCTACACCTTC.

The chain carries TRBV5-6 and TRBJ1-4; D gene unclear. This CDR3 has 13 residues. Germline V gene sequence: CDR1 SGHDT, CDR2 YYEEEE. Trimming took 0 bases from V and 7 from J, leaving 7 bases between them. The CDR3 DNA follows: TGTGCCAGCAGCTTGGTGCAGGTTGAAAAACTGTTTTTT. Translated, it gives CASSLVQVEKLFF. Filled out from reference TRBV5-6 and TRBJ1-4, the complete variable domain reads DAGVTQSPTHLIKTRGQQVTLRCSPKSGHDTVSWYQQALGQGPQFIFQYYEEEERQRGNFPDRFSGHQFPNYSSELNVNALLLGDSALYLCASSLVQVEKLFFGSGTQLSVL.

V is TRBV2 and J is TRBJ2-2; tentative D call: TRBD1 (5 bases). In germline, CDR1 is SNHLY, CDR2 FYNNEI. Trimming took off 4 bases at V and 1 base at J, with 16 bases between the two ends. This CDR3 has 17 amino acids. This chain's CDR3 is CASSGDSSRLNTGELFF. Here the CDR3 DNA reads TGTGCCAGCAGTGGCGACAGCTCAAGGTTGAACACCGGGGAGCTGTTTTTT. Combining the CDR3 with reference TRBV2 and TRBJ2-2 gives the whole variable domain EPEVTQTPSHQVTQMGQEVILRCVPISNHLYFYWYRQILGQKVEFLVSFYNNEISEKSEIFDDQFSVERPDGSNFTLKIRSTKLEDSAMYFCASSGDSSRLNTGELFFGEGSRLTVL.

The chain recombines TRBV19 with TRBJ1-4; D remains unclear. Germline V gene data show CDR1 as LNHDA and CDR2 as SQIVND (reference sequence). The CDR3 covers 15 residues. The ends were cut back, 7 bases at V and 0 bases at J, with 12 bases in the middle. The CDR3 DNA reads TGTGCCAGTACCCCTGACCGTGCAACTAATGAAAAACTGTTTTTT. Translation: CASTPDRATNEKLFF.

The rearrangement uses TRBV9 and TRBJ2-5; no clear D. Looked up from germline, CDR1 is SGDLS and CDR2 is YYNGEE. Trimming removed 0 bases from V and 6 bases from J, with 15 bases in between. The CDR3 is 15 residues long. The CDR3 bases are TGTGCCAGCAGCGTAGCTGGGCTGCTCGGAAAGACCCAGTACTTC. Encoded protein: CASSVAGLLGKTQYF. The whole variable domain, remainder taken from reference TRBV9 and TRBJ2-5, is DSGVTQTPKHLITATGQRVTLRCSPRSGDLSVYWYQQSLDQGLQFLIQYYNGEERAKGNILERFSAQQFPDLHSELNLSSLELGDSALYFCASSVAGLLGKTQYFGPGTRLLVL.

The rearrangement uses TRBV7-9 and TRBJ2-1, with D perhaps TRBD2 (6 bases). The CDR3 extends over 16 amino acids. Looked up from germline, CDR1 is SEHNR and CDR2 is FQNEAQ (reference sequence). V lost 5 bases to trimming and J lost 5 bases, with 19 bases between them. The CDR3 region is CASSQRATSADNEQFF. CDR3 DNA: TGTGCCAGCAGCCAGCGAGCGACTAGTGCGGACAATGAGCAGTTCTTC.

CDR3 protein: CASSPRAGGDVNEQFF. CDR3 nucleotide sequence: TGTGCCAGCAGCCCGCGGGCAGGGGGCGACGTAAATGAGCAGTTCTTC. The chain employs TRBV7-2 and TRBJ2-1; 8 bases line up with TRBD1. The CDR3 has 16 residues. Trimming at V came to 5 bases and at J to 7 bases, leaving 13 bases not matched to a gene. Germline CDR1 SGHTA, CDR2 FQGNSA.

This chain links TRBV10-3 with TRBJ2-5; D possibly uses TRBD1 or TRBD2 (5 bases each). The J call could be wrong; TRBJ2-7 is a better fit for the DNA end. The germline V gene has CDR1 ENHRY and CDR2 SYGVKD. CDR3 size: 12 residues. The CDR3 is CAIRDPTYEQYF. The CDR3 DNA reads as TGTGCCATCCGGGACCCTACCTACGAGCAGTACTTC.

The chain couples TRBV7-2 to TRBJ2-7; D is unclear. Per germline, CDR1 SGHTA and CDR2 FQGNSA. V was shortened by 5 bases and J by 0 bases, with 14 bases between the two germline ends. CDR3 size: 15 residues. The CDR3 DNA follows: TGTGCCAGCAGCGATCAGTCACGGACCTCCTACGAGCAGTACTTC. Its translation: CASSDQSRTSYEQYF.

The V gene is TRBV5-4, the J gene TRBJ2-1; 8 positions agree with TRBD2. Per germline, CDR1 SGHNT and CDR2 YYREEE (reference sequence). The CDR3 length is 16 residues. V gave up 1 base and J gave up 8 bases; unmatched junction bases: 11. The CDR3 DNA is TGTGCCAGCAGCTTGCCGGGGTCGGGAGGGGGGCATGAGCAGTTCTTC. Amino acids: CASSLPGSGGGHEQFF.

The chain is built from TRBV11-2 and TRBJ2-1, with 7 positions matching TRBD1. Germline-derived CDR1 and CDR2 are SGHAT and FQNNGV. The CDR3 runs 15 residues. Trimming took 5 bases from V and 1 from J; bases not matched to a gene: 5. In DNA form, the CDR3 reads TGTGCCAGCAGCAGTGGGACAGTATCCTACAATGAGCAGTTCTTC. Translating it yields CASSSGTVSYNEQFF. Full variable domain (remainder filled in from reference TRBV11-2 and TRBJ2-1): EAGVAQSPRYKIIEKRQSVAFWCNPISGHATLYWYQQILGQGPKLLIQFQNNGVVDDSQLPKDRFSAERLKGVDSTLKIQPAKLEDSAVYLCASSSGTVSYNEQFFGPGTRLTVL.

V gene TRBV16 combines with J gene TRBJ2-3; TRBD1 matches 10 bases. CDR3 length: 15 residues. Germline V gene sequence: CDR1 KGHSY, CDR2 FQNENV. With 2 bases clipped from V and 7 bases from J, the junction kept 6 bases outside the gene matches. The CDR3: CASSQVGQGMHTQYF. In nucleotides, the CDR3 is TGTGCCAGCAGCCAAGTGGGACAGGGGATGCATACGCAGTATTTT.

V usage is TRBV27 and J usage is TRBJ1-4; no clear D. The CDR3 consists of 12 residues. The V gene lost 3 bases and the J gene lost 4 bases, with 3 bases spanning the gap. Per the germline V gene, CDR1 is MNHEY and CDR2 is SMNVEV (reference sequence). CDR3 loop: CASSFHNEKLFF. In nucleotides, the CDR3 is TGTGCCAGCAGTTTCCATAATGAAAAACTGTTTTTT.

The chain combines TRBV7-2 with TRBJ2-6; a weak D match, TRBD1 (6 bases). CDR1 SGHTA and CDR2 FQGNSA come from the germline V gene. V lost 4 bases and J 0 bases, leaving 7 bases between the germline ends. This CDR3 spans 15 amino acids. The CDR3 sequence is CASSWGHSGANVLTF. The CDR3 DNA sequence: TGTGCCAGCAGCTGGGGACACTCTGGGGCCAACGTCCTGACTTTC. Based on the CDR3 plus reference TRBV7-2 and TRBJ2-6, the full variable domain is GAGVSQSPSNKVTEKGKDVELRCDPISGHTALYWYRQSLGQGLEFLIYFQGNSAPDKSGLPSDRFSAERTGGSVSTLTIQRTQQEDSAVYLCASSWGHSGANVLTFGAGSRLTVL.

V usage is TRBV19 and J usage is TRBJ2-5; 8 bases agree with TRBD1. Germline trimming cut 7 bases from V and 3 bases from J; bases unmatched to any gene: 4. Germline CDR1 is LNHDA and CDR2 is SQIVND (reference sequence). There are 13 residues in the CDR3. CDR3 nucleotide sequence: TGTGCCAGTAACAAGGACAGGGAAGAGACCCAGTACTTC. Translating it yields CASNKDREETQYF.

V gene TRBV2 combines with J gene TRBJ1-5; D not certain. V shed 2 bases and J shed 7 bases, with 9 bases lying between them. This CDR3 spans 13 amino acids. Germline V gene sequence: CDR1 SNHLY, CDR2 FYNNEI. The CDR3 loop is CASSELRIQPQHF. The CDR3 coding sequence is TGTGCCAGCAGTGAATTAAGGATCCAGCCCCAGCATTTT.

V usage is TRBV18 and J usage is TRBJ2-5; 7 bases align to TRBD2. J was trimmed by 2 bases and V by 9 bases; bases with no gene match: 3. Germline CDR1 reads KGHSH; CDR2 reads LQKENI. The CDR3 consists of 12 residues. CDR3 bases: TGTGCCAGTAGGGAGGGACAAGAGACCCAGTACTTC. Protein sequence: CASREGQETQYF.

This clone appeared a few times. The chain couples TRBV18 to TRBJ1-5; D gene unclear. The CDR3 runs to 13 residues. With 2 bases removed from V and 5 bases from J, the gap between germline ends came to 7 bases. Germline V gene data show CDR1 as KGHSH and CDR2 as LQKENI. CDR3 protein: CASSPEGDQPQHF. As DNA, the CDR3 is TGTGCCAGCTCACCAGAGGGAGATCAGCCCCAGCATTTT.